This T cell receptor beta chain comes out of a study of T cells in tuberculosis. This table comes from immunoSEQ multiplex PCR, and its TCRdb copy is limited to in-frame clones, with some not included. The sample consists of around 26,000 clones, approximately 94% of them appearing once. Germline loops: CDR1 MGHDK, CDR2 SYGVNS. The V gene lost 5 bases and the J gene lost 2 bases, with 19 bases spanning the gap. The CDR3 is 17 amino acids. The TCR sequence derives from a donor between 10 and 35 years old with latent tuberculosis or without tuberculosis infection. Some clones in this sample may be carry-over from other donors' samples. Sequencing was carried out using PBMCs. The gene calls are TRBV25-1 and TRBJ1-3; D unresolved. This chain's CDR3 is CASSKSRGRTPGNTIYF. As DNA, the CDR3 is TGTGCCAGCAGTAAAAGCAGAGGGAGAACCCCTGGAAACACCATATATTTT.